This TCR beta chain stems from a study of radiotherapy plus CTLA-4 blockade in lung cancer. Overall study findings and caveats: Reported findings show early blood T cell clone dynamics, with interferon-beta, best predicted response.

The CDR3 contains 16 residues. Trimming stripped 0 bases from V and 6 bases from J, with 12 bases between. From germline, CDR1 is MNHEY and CDR2 SVGAGI. Assay: immunoSEQ multiplex PCR; the TCRdb copy retains only in-frame clones and omits some. The sample holds roughly 92,000 clones; 75% to 90% are singletons and the top ten take about 2%. The count of this clone is one. Antigen specificity is unknown. Chemo-refractory metastatic non-small-cell lung cancer patients underwent focal radiation alongside CTLA-4 blockade with ipilimumab. The sequenced sample was peripheral blood, obtained from a patient treated with radiotherapy plus ipilimumab. This TCR was recovered from a human donor with non-small cell lung cancer who had a partial response to radiotherapy plus ipilimumab. The chain recombines TRBV6-5 with TRBJ1-6, with D perhaps matching TRBD1 (6 bases). CDR3: CASSYSSGALNSPLHF. In nucleotides, the CDR3 is TGTGCCAGCAGTTACTCCTCAGGGGCGCTTAATTCACCCCTCCACTTT.